These T cell receptor beta chains were read from a single sample in a study of cytomegalovirus exposure and HLA in healthy donors. Profiled with immunoSEQ multiplex PCR; TCRdb holds only in-frame clones, not every one. This sample's table reports 75,000 to 85,000 clones. The sample was PBMCs. The source of these receptors is a man in his fifties or sixties in good health and CMV-seronegative. The CDR3 runs from the conserved cysteine through the conserved F or W. A D gene is named only where the DNA matches it firmly.

j_call,v_call,d_call,cdr3_nt,cdr3_aa
TRBJ1-5,TRBV19,NA,TGTGCCAGTAGCTTGACGTATTTGACAGTCGTGGAGCCCCAGCATTTT,CASSLTYLTVVEPQHF
TRBJ1-1,TRBV6-4,NA,TGTGCCAGCAGTGCCACAGAGAACACTGAAGCTTTCTTT,CASSATENTEAFF
TRBJ1-4,TRBV5-1,TRBD1,TGCGCCAGCGGTCCCGGGACAGGGTGGGGTGAAAAACTGTTTTTT,CASGPGTGWGEKLFF
TRBJ2-7,TRBV19,NA,TGTGCCAGTAGTATAGACGAGACAGGATCGGCCTACGAGCAGTACTTC,CASSIDETGSAYEQYF
TRBJ2-5,TRBV19,NA,TGTGCCAGTAGTATACAGGGCGCCCCCCAAGAGACCCAGTACTTC,CASSIQGAPQETQYF
TRBJ2-7,TRBV6-5,NA,TGTGCCAGCAGTAACAAGGGGTACGAGCAGTACTTC,CASSNKGYEQYF
TRBJ1-1,TRBV28,NA,TGTGCCAGCAGTTTACAGGGTACTGAAGCTTTCTTT,CASSLQGTEAFF
TRBJ2-5,TRBV10-3,NA,TGTGCCATCAGTGTCCGGGGGCAAGAGACCCAGTACTTC,CAISVRGQETQYF
TRBJ2-3,TRBV6-5,TRBD1,TGTGCCAGCAGCACCGACAGGGGGGGGACGCAGTATTTT,CASSTDRGGTQYF
TRBJ2-3,TRBV9,TRBD2,TGTGCCAGCAGCCCCCAGACTAGCGGGGGGACAGATACGCAGTATTTT,CASSPQTSGGTDTQYF
TRBJ2-7,TRBV19,NA,TGTGCCAGTAGTCCGGGGATCTCCTACGAGCAGTACTTC,CASSPGISYEQYF
TRBJ1-1,TRBV5-6,NA,TGTGCCAGCAGCCCAGTGCGGCAGTGGACAGACTTGAACACTGAAGCTTTCTTT,CASSPVRQWTDLNTEAFF
TRBJ1-3,TRBV5-1,TRBD1,TGCGCCAGCAGCTTGGGAACGACAGGGGGCAACTCTGGAAACACCATATATTTT,CASSLGTTGGNSGNTIYF
TRBJ2-7,TRBV5-1,TRBD1,TGCGCCAGCAGCTTCTTGACAGGGTCCGCCGCCGAGCAGTACTTC,CASSFLTGSAAEQYF
TRBJ1-4,TRBV5-1,NA,TGCGCCAGCAGCTCCTACCCGGGGGTCAATAATGAAAAACTGTTTTTT,CASSSYPGVNNEKLFF
TRBJ1-4,TRBV29-1,NA,TGCAGCGTTGAAGAAAGCGGGACAACTAATGAAAAACTGTTTTTT,CSVEESGTTNEKLFF
TRBJ2-7,TRBV7-9,NA,TGTGCCAGCAGCCGAGGGCAGGATTCTCCCTACGAGCAGTACTTC,CASSRGQDSPYEQYF
TRBJ2-5,TRBV6-5,NA,TGTGCCAGCAGTTACGACCGGGAAGAGACCCAGTACTTC,CASSYDREETQYF
TRBJ2-2,TRBV5-1,NA,TGCGCCAGCAGCTCGTTATCGCGACGGGAAAACACCGGGGAGCTGTTTTTT,CASSSLSRRENTGELFF
TRBJ1-1,TRBV10-3,NA,TGTGCCATCCGCGCAGGGAACACTGAAGCTTTCTTT,CAIRAGNTEAFF
TRBJ1-1,TRBV7-6,TRBD1,TGTGCCAGCAGCTTATCTGGACAGGGGAGAACTGAAGCTTTCTTT,CASSLSGQGRTEAFF
TRBJ2-7,TRBV28,NA,TGTGCCAGCAGTAGCGGTGGGAGCTCCTACGAGCAGTACTTC,CASSSGGSSYEQYF
TRBJ1-1,TRBV11-3,TRBD1,TGTGCCAGCAGCAGGACAGGGGGCACTGAAGCTTTCTTT,CASSRTGGTEAFF
TRBJ2-5,TRBV25-1,NA,TGTGCCAGCAGTGAATGGGATAGGGGGGGCCTGTACCAAGAGACCCAGTACTTC,CASSEWDRGGLYQETQYF
TRBJ2-7,TRBV19,TRBD1,TGTGCCAGTAGCCCAACAGGGGTTGCCTACGAGCAGTACTTC,CASSPTGVAYEQYF
TRBJ1-1,TRBV5-1,TRBD1,TGCGCCAGCAGCCCCGGACAGGAGTGGGACACTGAAGCTTTCTTT,CASSPGQEWDTEAFF